This T cell receptor beta chain was sequenced during a study of T cell changes during pregnancy in multiple sclerosis (dated by TCRdb to about 2019). Regarding the study in general: The study examined how the T cell repertoire changed over the course of pregnancy in women with multiple sclerosis.

Comment on this clone: The clone's antigen remains unknown. Per-base qualities were not stored, and no clone one base away is much larger.

Library preparation was by the immunoSEQ multiplex PCR assay. The immuneACCESS repertoire file appears here via TCRdb, limited to in-frame rearrangements. These files lack a portion of the clones; in checked studies, under half of the deficit traces to unresolved V genes, and the cause of the others is not known. Within this sample are around 100,000 clones, with roughly 92% of them counted one time only. The top ten clones comprise roughly 0.93% of the sample. This clonotype was sampled from a female donor with multiple sclerosis, enrolled in a pregnancy study. Material: peripheral blood, obtained after pregnancy.

The nucleotides read TGCGCCAGCAGCTACAGGGGGCGTGAGCAGTTCTTC. It translates as CASSYRGREQFF. The chain couples TRBV5-1 to TRBJ2-1, with 9 central nucleotides matching TRBD1. CDR1 and CDR2 were assigned from the germline V gene as SGHRS and YFSETQ. Spanning cysteine to phenylalanine, the CDR3 consists of 12 amino acids. Solely the CDR3 DNA is kept, with 36 bases framed from the first base. Compared with germline, V lacks 3 bases and J lacks 9 bases; bases without a gene match: 1.